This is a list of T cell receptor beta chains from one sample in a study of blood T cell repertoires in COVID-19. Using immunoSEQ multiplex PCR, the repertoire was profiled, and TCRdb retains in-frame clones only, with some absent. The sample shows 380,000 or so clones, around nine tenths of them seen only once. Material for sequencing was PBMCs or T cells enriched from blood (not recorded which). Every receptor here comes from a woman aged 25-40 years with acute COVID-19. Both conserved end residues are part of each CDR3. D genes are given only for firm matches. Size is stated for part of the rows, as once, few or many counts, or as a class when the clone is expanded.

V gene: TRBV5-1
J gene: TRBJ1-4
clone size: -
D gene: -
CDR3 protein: CASSPGETTNEKLFF
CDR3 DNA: TGCGCCAGCAGCCCCGGAGAAACAACTAATGAAAAACTGTTTTTT

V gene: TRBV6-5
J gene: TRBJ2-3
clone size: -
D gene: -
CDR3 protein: CASSYVGQGADTQYF
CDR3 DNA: TGTGCCAGCAGTTACGTGGGGCAAGGGGCAGATACGCAGTATTTT

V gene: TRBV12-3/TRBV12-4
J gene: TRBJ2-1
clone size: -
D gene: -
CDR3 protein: CASTTVGDRQFF
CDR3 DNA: TGTGCCAGCACGACTGTAGGAGACAGACAGTTCTTC

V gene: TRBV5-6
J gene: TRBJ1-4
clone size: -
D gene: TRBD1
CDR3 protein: CASSPDRVATNEKLFF
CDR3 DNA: TGTGCCAGCAGCCCGGACAGGGTTGCAACTAATGAAAAACTGTTTTTT

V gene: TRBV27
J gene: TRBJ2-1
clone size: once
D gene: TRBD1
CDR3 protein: CASSPPDRGLYEQFF
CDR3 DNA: TGTGCCAGCAGTCCCCCGGACAGGGGGCTTTATGAGCAGTTCTTC

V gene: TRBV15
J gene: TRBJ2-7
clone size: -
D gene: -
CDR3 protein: CATSRDLGSTYEQYF
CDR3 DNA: TGTGCCACCAGCAGAGATCTCGGGAGTACCTACGAGCAGTACTTC

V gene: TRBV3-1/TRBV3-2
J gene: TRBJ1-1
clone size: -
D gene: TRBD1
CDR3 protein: CATGDRDEGATEAFF
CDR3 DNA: TGTGCCACAGGGGACAGGGATGAGGGGGCCACTGAAGCTTTCTTT

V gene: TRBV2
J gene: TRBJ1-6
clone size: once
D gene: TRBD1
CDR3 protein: CASRGQGSSPLHF
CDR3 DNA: TGTGCCAGCAGAGGACAGGGATCGTCACCCCTCCACTTT

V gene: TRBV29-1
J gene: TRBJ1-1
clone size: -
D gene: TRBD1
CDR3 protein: CSVGQGFGASGTEAFF
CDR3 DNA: TGCAGCGTTGGACAGGGGTTTGGGGCCTCAGGAACTGAAGCTTTCTTT

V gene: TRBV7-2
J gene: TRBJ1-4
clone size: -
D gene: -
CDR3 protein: CASSFAGQGGEKLFF
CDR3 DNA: TGTGCCAGCAGCTTTGCGGGGCAGGGAGGTGAAAAACTGTTTTTT

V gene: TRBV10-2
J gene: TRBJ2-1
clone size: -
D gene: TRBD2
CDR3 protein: CASTQGLAGDNEQFF
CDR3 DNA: TGCGCCAGCACGCAGGGACTAGCGGGGGACAATGAGCAGTTCTTC

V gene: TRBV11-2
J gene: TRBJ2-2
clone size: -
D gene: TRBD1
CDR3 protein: CASSLEGWRQGLSGELFF
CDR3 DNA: TGTGCCAGCAGCTTAGAGGGGTGGAGACAGGGGTTATCCGGGGAGCTGTTTTTT

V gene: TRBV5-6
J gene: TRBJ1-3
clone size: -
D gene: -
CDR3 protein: CASSLGAGLSSGNTIYF
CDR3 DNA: TGTGCCAGCAGCTTGGGGGCAGGCCTTAGCTCTGGAAACACCATATATTTT

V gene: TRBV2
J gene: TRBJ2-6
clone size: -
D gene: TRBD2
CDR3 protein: CASGRGETGANVLTF
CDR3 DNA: TGTGCCAGCGGTCGGGGGGAGACTGGGGCCAACGTCCTGACTTTC

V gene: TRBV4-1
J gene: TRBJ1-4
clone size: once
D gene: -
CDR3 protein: CASSRGISTNEKLFF
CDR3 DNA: TGCGCCAGCAGCAGGGGAATTTCGACTAATGAAAAACTGTTTTTT

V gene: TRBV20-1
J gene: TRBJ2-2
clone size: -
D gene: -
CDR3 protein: CSAIDPGGPGELFF
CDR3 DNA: TGCAGTGCTATTGACCCGGGGGGCCCTGGGGAGCTGTTTTTT

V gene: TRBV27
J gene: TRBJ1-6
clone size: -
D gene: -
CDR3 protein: CASRGVDSPLHF
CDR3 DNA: TGTGCCAGCAGGGGAGTAGATTCACCCCTCCACTTT

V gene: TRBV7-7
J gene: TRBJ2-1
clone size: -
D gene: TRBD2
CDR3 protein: CASSLEAGGPSSYNEQFF
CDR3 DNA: TGTGCCAGCAGCTTAGAAGCGGGGGGGCCTAGCTCCTACAATGAGCAGTTCTTC

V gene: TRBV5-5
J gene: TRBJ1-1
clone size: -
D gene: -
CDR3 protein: CASSLVVGMNTEAFF
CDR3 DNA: TGTGCCAGCAGCTTGGTAGTCGGGATGAACACTGAAGCTTTCTTT

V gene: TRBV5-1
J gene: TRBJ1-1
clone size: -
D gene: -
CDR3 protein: CASSLGGTMNTEAFF
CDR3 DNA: TGCGCCAGCAGCTTGGGAGGGACAATGAACACTGAAGCTTTCTTT

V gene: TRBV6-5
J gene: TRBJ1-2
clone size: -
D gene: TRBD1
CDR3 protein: CASSSPTGGHGYTF
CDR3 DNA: TGTGCCAGCAGTTCCCCTACAGGGGGCCATGGCTACACCTTC

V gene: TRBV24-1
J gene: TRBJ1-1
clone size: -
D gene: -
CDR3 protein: CATSGPPAEAFF
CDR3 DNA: TGTGCCACCAGTGGGCCTCCCGCTGAAGCTTTCTTT

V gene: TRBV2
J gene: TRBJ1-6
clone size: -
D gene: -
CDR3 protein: CASSDDSTYNSPLHF
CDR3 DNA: TGTGCCAGCAGTGATGACTCTACCTATAATTCACCCCTCCACTTT

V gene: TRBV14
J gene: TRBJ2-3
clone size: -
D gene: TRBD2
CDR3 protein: CASSQLAAGGRDTQYF
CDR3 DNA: TGTGCCAGCAGCCAATTGGCGGCGGGGGGGCGTGATACGCAGTATTTT

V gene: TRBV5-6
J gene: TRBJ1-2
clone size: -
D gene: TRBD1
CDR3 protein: CASSPGQGAYGYTF
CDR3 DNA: TGTGCCAGCAGCCCGGGACAGGGGGCATATGGCTACACCTTC

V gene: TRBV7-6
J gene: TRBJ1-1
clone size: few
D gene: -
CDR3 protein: CASSPTSPGLNTEAFF
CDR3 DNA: TGTGCCAGCAGCCCCACCTCGCCAGGGTTGAACACTGAAGCTTTCTTT

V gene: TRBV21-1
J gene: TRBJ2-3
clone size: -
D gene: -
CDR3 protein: CASGPLRYF
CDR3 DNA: TGTGCCAGCGGTCCTTTGAGGTATTTT

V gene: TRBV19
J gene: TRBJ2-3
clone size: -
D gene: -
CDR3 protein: CASSMYHAADTQYF
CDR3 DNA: TGTGCCAGTAGTATGTATCATGCGGCAGATACGCAGTATTTT

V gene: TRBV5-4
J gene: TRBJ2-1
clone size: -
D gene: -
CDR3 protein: CASSLSGGGARNEQFF
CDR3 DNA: TGTGCCAGCAGCTTGAGCGGTGGAGGGGCTCGGAATGAGCAGTTCTTC

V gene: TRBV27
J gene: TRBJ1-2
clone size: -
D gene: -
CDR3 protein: CASSLSGVSAGYGYTF
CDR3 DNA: TGTGCCAGCAGTTTATCCGGGGTGTCGGCAGGTTATGGCTACACCTTC

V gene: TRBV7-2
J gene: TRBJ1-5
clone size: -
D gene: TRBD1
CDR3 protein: CASSEDRRGQPQHF
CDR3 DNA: TGTGCCAGCAGCGAGGACAGGCGGGGACAGCCCCAGCATTTT

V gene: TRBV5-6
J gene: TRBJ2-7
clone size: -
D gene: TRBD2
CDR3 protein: CASSPLGAGGSYEQYF
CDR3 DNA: TGTGCCAGCAGCCCCTTAGGAGCGGGAGGCTCCTACGAGCAGTACTTC

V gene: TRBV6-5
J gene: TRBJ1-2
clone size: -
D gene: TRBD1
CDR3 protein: CASSPQGAEGYTF
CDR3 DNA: TGTGCCAGCAGTCCACAGGGGGCGGAAGGCTACACCTTC

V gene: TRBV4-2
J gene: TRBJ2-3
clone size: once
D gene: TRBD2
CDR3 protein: CASSQDGRGATDTQYF
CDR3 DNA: TGTGCCAGCAGCCAAGACGGGCGGGGGGCCACAGATACGCAGTATTTT

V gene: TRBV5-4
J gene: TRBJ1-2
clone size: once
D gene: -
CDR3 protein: CASSLVGWGRDGYTF
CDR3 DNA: TGTGCCAGCAGCTTGGTTGGATGGGGGCGGGATGGCTACACCTTC

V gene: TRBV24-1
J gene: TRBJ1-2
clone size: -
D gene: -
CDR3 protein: CATSDPGELGGYTF
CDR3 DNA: TGTGCCACCAGTGATCCAGGGGAGCTAGGCGGCTACACCTTC

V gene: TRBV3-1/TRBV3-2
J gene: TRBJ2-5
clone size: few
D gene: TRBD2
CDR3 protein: CASSQHAAGGQETQYF
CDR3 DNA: TGTGCCAGCAGCCAGCATGCGGCGGGGGGCCAAGAGACCCAGTACTTC

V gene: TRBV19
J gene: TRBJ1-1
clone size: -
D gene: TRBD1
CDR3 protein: CASRGQLNTEAFF
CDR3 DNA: TGTGCCAGCAGGGGACAGCTGAACACTGAAGCTTTCTTT

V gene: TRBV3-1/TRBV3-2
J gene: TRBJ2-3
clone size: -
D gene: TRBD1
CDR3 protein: CASRQTGNTQYF
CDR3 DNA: TGTGCCAGCAGACAGACAGGGAATACGCAGTATTTT

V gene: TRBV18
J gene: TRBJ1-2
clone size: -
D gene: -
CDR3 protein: CASSPSREDGYTF
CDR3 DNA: TGTGCCAGCTCACCGTCGAGGGAGGATGGCTACACCTTC

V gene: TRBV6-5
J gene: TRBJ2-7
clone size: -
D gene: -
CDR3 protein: CASNVLQGFYEQYF
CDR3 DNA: TGTGCCAGCAACGTATTGCAGGGCTTCTACGAGCAGTACTTC

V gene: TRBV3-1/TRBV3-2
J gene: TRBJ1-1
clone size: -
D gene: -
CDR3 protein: CASSQARGQGEAFF
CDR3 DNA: TGTGCCAGCAGCCAAGCGCGCGGGCAAGGTGAAGCTTTCTTT

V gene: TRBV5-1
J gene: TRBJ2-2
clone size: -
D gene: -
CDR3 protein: CASSFTGPTGELFF
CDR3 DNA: TGCGCCAGCAGCTTCACAGGTCCCACCGGGGAGCTGTTTTTT

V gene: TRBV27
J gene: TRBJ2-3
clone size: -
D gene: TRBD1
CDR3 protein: CASSLTTGAWDTQYF
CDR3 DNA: TGTGCCAGCAGTTTAACGACAGGGGCATGGGATACGCAGTATTTT

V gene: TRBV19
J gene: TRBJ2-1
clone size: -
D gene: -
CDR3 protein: CASSIDLGRVNEQFF
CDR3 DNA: TGTGCCAGTAGTATAGATCTGGGCAGGGTAAATGAGCAGTTCTTC

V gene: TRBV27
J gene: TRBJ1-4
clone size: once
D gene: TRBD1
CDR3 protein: CASSYYTPTGANEKLFF
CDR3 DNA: TGTGCCAGCAGTTACTACACGCCGACAGGGGCTAATGAAAAACTGTTTTTT

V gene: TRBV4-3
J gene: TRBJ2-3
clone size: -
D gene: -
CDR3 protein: CASSQVPAGQMGDTQYF
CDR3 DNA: TGCGCCAGCAGCCAGGTCCCGGCGGGGCAGATGGGGGATACGCAGTATTTT

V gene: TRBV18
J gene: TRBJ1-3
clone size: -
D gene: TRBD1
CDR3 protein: CASSPETGAGNTIYF
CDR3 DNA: TGTGCCAGCTCACCGGAGACAGGGGCGGGAAACACCATATATTTT

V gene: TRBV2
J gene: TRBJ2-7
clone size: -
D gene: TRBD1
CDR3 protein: CASKGAIEYF
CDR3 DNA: TGTGCCAGCAAGGGGGCCATCGAGTACTTC

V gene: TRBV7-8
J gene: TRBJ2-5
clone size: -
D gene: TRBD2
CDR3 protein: CASSREGLAGAGETQYF
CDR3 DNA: TGTGCCAGCAGCCGAGAGGGACTAGCGGGGGCCGGAGAGACCCAGTACTTC

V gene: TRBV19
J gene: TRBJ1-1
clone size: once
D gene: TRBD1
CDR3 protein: CASSIRSGGTTEAFF
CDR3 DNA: TGTGCCAGTAGTATCAGGTCAGGGGGAACCACTGAAGCTTTCTTT

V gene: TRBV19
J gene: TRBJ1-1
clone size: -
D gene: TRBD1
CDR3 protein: CASSETDRVTEAFF
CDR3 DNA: TGTGCCAGTAGCGAAACGGACAGGGTCACTGAAGCTTTCTTT

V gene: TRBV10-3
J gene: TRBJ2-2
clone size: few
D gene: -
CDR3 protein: CAIANREGTGELFF
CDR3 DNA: TGTGCCATCGCTAACAGGGAGGGCACCGGGGAGCTGTTTTTT